The source of this T cell receptor beta chain is a study of T cell responses to AZD1222 COVID-19 vaccine. The data were produced by immunoSEQ multiplex PCR, yet TCRdb's version contains in-frame clones alone and is incomplete. Of tens of thousands of clones listed, roughly 90% are singletons. Study findings and constraints: Clonal diversity was possibly underestimated, and the donors were mostly white British, with more females.

Details on this clone: What it binds is not known.

Trimming at V came to 4 bases and at J to 1 base, leaving 5 bases not matched to a gene. This CDR3 spans 15 amino acids. Germline V lookup: CDR1 LNHDA, CDR2 SQIVND (reference sequence). The sample consisted of peripheral blood, taken 28 days after the second AZD1222 dose. The source is an adult who received the AZD1222 COVID-19 vaccine. V gene TRBV19 combines with J gene TRBJ1-1; 8 nucleotides match TRBD1. The DNA for the CDR3 is TGTGCCAGTAGTACCACACAGGGGGGGAACACTGAAGCTTTCTTT. Amino acids: CASSTTQGGNTEAFF.